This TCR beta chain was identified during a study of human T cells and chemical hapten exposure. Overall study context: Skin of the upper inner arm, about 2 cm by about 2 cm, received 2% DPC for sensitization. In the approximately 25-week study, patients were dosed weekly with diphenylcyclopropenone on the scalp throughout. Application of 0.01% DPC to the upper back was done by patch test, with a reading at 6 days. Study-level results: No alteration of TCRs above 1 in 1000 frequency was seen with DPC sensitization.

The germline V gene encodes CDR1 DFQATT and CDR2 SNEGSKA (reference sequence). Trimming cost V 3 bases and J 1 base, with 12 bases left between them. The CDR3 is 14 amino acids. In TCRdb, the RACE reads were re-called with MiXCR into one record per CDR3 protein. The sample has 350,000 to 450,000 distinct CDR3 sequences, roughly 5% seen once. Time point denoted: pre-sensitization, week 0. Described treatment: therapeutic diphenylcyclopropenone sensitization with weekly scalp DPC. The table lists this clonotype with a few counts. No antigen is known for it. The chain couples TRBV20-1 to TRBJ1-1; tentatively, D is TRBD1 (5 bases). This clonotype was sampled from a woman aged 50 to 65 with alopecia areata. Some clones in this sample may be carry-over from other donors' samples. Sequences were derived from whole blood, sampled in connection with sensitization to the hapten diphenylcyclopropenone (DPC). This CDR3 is CSARPGAGNTEAFF. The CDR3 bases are TGCAGTGCTAGGCCCGGGGCAGGGAACACTGAAGCTTTCTTT.